The 18 T cell receptor beta chains in this list originate from one sample, sequenced in a study of cytomegalovirus exposure and HLA in healthy donors. Researchers ran the PCR with 60 Vbeta and 13 Jbeta primers. The assay was immunoSEQ multiplex PCR, and TCRdb's table has in-frame clones only and misses some. The table lists around 180,000 clones, approximately 88% of them singletons. Sequenced: PBMCs. The receptors here all came from a boy between 2 and 10 years old in good health and CMV-seronegative.

CDR3 amino acids: CASSQRRDSPPDTQYF. The CDR3 DNA sequence: TGTGCCAGCAGCCAAAGAAGGGACTCCCCTCCAGATACGCAGTATTTT. The rearrangement joins TRBV4-2 to TRBJ2-3; the D gene is possibly TRBD2 (6 bases). Germline V lookup: CDR1 LGHNA, CDR2 YNFKEQ. Trimming pared 2 bases from V and 4 bases from J, leaving 16 bases between. The CDR3 is 16 residues long.

The rearrangement joins TRBV30 to TRBJ2-2, with 8 nucleotides matching TRBD2. V trimming: 0 bases; J trimming: 5 bases; junction bases outside the gene matches: 8. The CDR3 spans 16 residues. Germline V gene data show CDR1 as GTSNPN and CDR2 as SVGIG (reference sequence). CDR3 coding DNA: TGTGCCTGGAGTGTAGACAGCGGGAGCGGGACCGGGGAGCTGTTTTTT. Translating it yields CAWSVDSGSGTGELFF.

The chain uses TRBV5-8 and TRBJ1-4; D remains ambiguous. The V end lost 0 bases, the J end lost 5 bases, and 8 bases lay between the germline ends. This CDR3 region has 14 residues. Per germline, CDR1 SGHTS and CDR2 YDEGEE. CDR3 sequence reads: CASSLVSGNEKLFF. CDR3 bases: TGTGCCAGCAGCTTGGTCAGCGGGAATGAAAAACTGTTTTTT.

The gene calls are TRBV6-5 and TRBJ1-2; the D gene is possibly TRBD1 (6 bases). The V gene's germline CDR1 is MNHEY and CDR2 SVGAGI. CDR3 length equals 13 residues. V was clipped by 6 bases and J by 4 bases, with 12 bases between them. The chain's CDR3 is CASSEGQLYGYTF. The DNA of the CDR3 is TGTGCCAGCAGCGAAGGACAGCTCTATGGCTACACCTTC.

V and J are TRBV13 and TRBJ2-1, with TRBD2 matching 12 bases. The CDR3 is 16 amino acids. With 5 bases clipped from V and 5 bases from J, the junction kept 7 bases outside the gene matches. Germline V lookup: CDR1 PRHDT, CDR2 FYEKMQ (reference sequence). CDR3 amino acids: CASSPWTSGKNNEQFF. The DNA of the CDR3 is TGTGCCAGCAGCCCCTGGACTAGCGGGAAGAACAATGAGCAGTTCTTC.

The V gene is TRBV30, the J gene TRBJ1-1, with 7 bases that match TRBD1. With V trimmed by 4 bases and J by 1 base, 6 bases remained unmatched. The CDR3 has 14 amino acids. Germline values: CDR1 GTSNPN, CDR2 SVGIG (reference sequence). The chain's CDR3 is CAWIETGWNTEAFF. CDR3 bases: TGTGCCTGGATCGAGACAGGGTGGAACACTGAAGCTTTCTTT.

This clone showed up just a few times. The V gene is TRBV19, the J gene TRBJ2-1, with 11 nucleotides matching TRBD2. The CDR3 covers 18 residues. CDR1 is LNHDA, CDR2 SQIVND, per germline (reference sequence). J gave up 9 bases and V 5 bases, and 18 bases lay outside the gene matches. The CDR3 spells CASSSPASGSGRGVEQFF. Written as DNA, the CDR3 is TGTGCCAGTAGTTCACCGGCGTCCGGTAGCGGGAGGGGCGTTGAGCAGTTCTTC.

This clone came up a few times. V usage is TRBV6-1 and J usage is TRBJ2-3, with TRBD2 identical over 10 bases. V was clipped by 4 bases and J by 1 base; unmatched bases: 8. The CDR3 is 17 residues long. CDR1 is MNHNS and CDR2 is SASEGT in the germline V gene. CDR3 sequence: CASSARLAGAGTDTQYF. The CDR3, as DNA: TGTGCCAGCAGTGCCCGGCTAGCGGGAGCTGGCACAGATACGCAGTATTTT.

The chain links TRBV6-5 to TRBJ2-5, with D possibly TRBD1 on 5 matching bases. CDR1 MNHEY and CDR2 SVGAGI come from the germline V gene. V was shortened by 5 bases and J by 5 bases, with 18 bases between the two germline ends. This CDR3 has 15 residues. The CDR3 sequence is CASSPGLRSAETQYF. The CDR3 DNA reads TGTGCCAGCAGTCCAGGGTTGAGGTCCGCGGAGACCCAGTACTTC.

CDR3 amino acids: CASSLVSGSRTGELFF. The CDR3 nucleotides are TGTGCCAGCAGCTTGGTAAGCGGATCGAGAACCGGGGAGCTGTTTTTT. The chain employs TRBV11-1 and TRBJ2-2; a weak D match, TRBD2 (5 bases). The germline CDR1 and CDR2 sequences are SGHAT and FQDESV (reference sequence). The CDR3 runs to 16 residues. V was pared by 3 bases and J by 5 bases, with 16 bases between. The complete variable domain, with remaining parts taken from reference TRBV11-1 and TRBJ2-2, reads EAEVAQSPRYKITEKSQAVAFWCDPISGHATLYWYRQILGQGPELLVQFQDESVVDDSQLPKDRFSAERLKGVDSTLKIQPAELGDSAMYLCASSLVSGSRTGELFFGEGSRLTVL.

The chain joins TRBV19 to TRBJ1-1; D may be TRBD1 (6 bases). V lost 5 bases and J lost 2, with 15 bases in between. The CDR3 loop spans 15 amino acids. Germline CDR1 reads LNHDA; CDR2 reads SQIVND (reference sequence). The CDR3 spells CASSGLTGANTEAFF. The CDR3 coding sequence is TGTGCCAGTAGTGGGTTGACAGGTGCTAACACTGAAGCTTTCTTT.

CDR3 loop: CASSPKGRASTDTQYF. CDR3 sequence (DNA): TGTGCCAGCAGCCCCAAGGGGCGCGCTAGCACAGATACGCAGTATTTT. The rearrangement uses TRBV9 and TRBJ2-3; D is perhaps TRBD1 (5 bases). Germline-derived CDR1 and CDR2 are SGDLS and YYNGEE. Trimming pared 4 bases from V and 0 bases from J, leaving 15 bases between. The CDR3 loop spans 16 amino acids.

The table lists this clone with a count of one. V gene TRBV29-1 combines with J gene TRBJ2-5, with TRBD2 identical over 13 bases. Germline CDR1 SQVTM, CDR2 ANQGSEA. The CDR3 loop spans 14 amino acids. J lost 5 bases, V lost 3 bases, and 3 bases had no gene match. This chain's CDR3 is CSVEGLAGRETQYF. The CDR3 DNA reads as TGCAGCGTTGAGGGACTAGCGGGACGGGAGACCCAGTACTTC.

This clone was found once. The genes are TRBV5-4 and TRBJ2-3, with D hard to call. Trimming took 3 bases from V and 2 from J, leaving 10 bases between them. CDR3 length: 14 residues. Germline V lookup: CDR1 SGHNT, CDR2 YYREEE (reference sequence). CDR3 protein: CASSSLGYTDTQYF. CDR3 DNA sequence: TGTGCCAGCAGCTCCCTCGGGTACACAGATACGCAGTATTTT. Supplemented by reference TRBV5-4 and TRBJ2-3, the full variable domain reads ETGVTQSPTHLIKTRGQQVTLRCSSQSGHNTVSWYQQALGQGPQFIFQYYREEENGRGNFPPRFSGLQFPNYSSELNVNALELDDSALYLCASSSLGYTDTQYFGPGTRLTVL.

The chain employs TRBV5-6 and TRBJ1-4; 8 bases align to TRBD1. This CDR3 is 17 amino acids long. The V gene end was trimmed by 1 base and the J gene end by 0 bases; junction bases not matched to a gene: 5. Germline V lookup: CDR1 SGHDT, CDR2 YYEEEE. DNA of the CDR3: TGTGCCAGCAGCTTGCGGACAGGGATTACAACTAATGAAAAACTGTTTTTT. Protein product: CASSLRTGITTNEKLFF.

The chain uses TRBV5-8 and TRBJ1-2; unclear D gene. This CDR3 has 15 residues. Germline V gives CDR1 SGHTS, CDR2 YDEGEE. Trimming left V 1 base short and J 2 bases short, with 12 bases between. CDR3 sequence reads: CASSLLPGNNYGYTF. The DNA of the CDR3 is TGTGCCAGCAGCTTGCTTCCGGGAAACAACTATGGCTACACCTTC.

The rearrangement joins TRBV6-1 to TRBJ1-2, with 8 bases that match TRBD1. Germline values: CDR1 MNHNS, CDR2 SASEGT. CDR3 size: 15 residues. The J segment lost 2 bases and the V segment lost 4 bases, leaving 6 bases of the junction unmatched. As DNA, the CDR3 is TGTGCCAGCAGTGGACAGGGGCCGCAAAACTATGGCTACACCTTC. This translates into CASSGQGPQNYGYTF.

The chain couples TRBV10-3 to TRBJ1-1; TRBD1 matches at 10 bases. Germline V lookup: CDR1 ENHRY, CDR2 SYGVKD. V shed 11 bases, J shed 5 bases, and the junction held 5 bases outside the gene matches. The CDR3 consists of 12 residues. Here the CDR3 reads CAVRTGGTEAFF. The CDR3, as DNA: TGTGCCGTCCGGACAGGGGGTACTGAAGCTTTCTTT.